Listed here is a single T cell receptor (beta chain). What it recognizes is unknown. This record belongs to a study of PD-1 blockade in mismatch repair-deficient tumors. The length of the CDR3 is 16 residues. With V trimmed by 4 bases and J by 3 bases, 8 bases remained unmatched. Germline CDR1 is SGHTA and CDR2 is FQGNSA. General study findings and limits: Tumor-resident clones, often undetectable pretreatment in blood, expanded then contracted after pembrolizumab.

Repertoires were generated with immunoSEQ multiplex PCR, while TCRdb's copy carries only in-frame clones and drops some. The table records around 17,000 clones, 75% to 90% of them present only once. The sample consisted of PBMCs, taken roughly 24 weeks after starting pembrolizumab. This TCR was sampled from an adult with mismatch repair-deficient cancer. J is TRBJ1-3 and V is TRBV7-2; TRBD1 aligns across 8 bases. CDR3 nucleotides: TGTGCCAGCAGCTCTCGGACAGGGCAAATTGGAAACACCATATATTTT. Residues: CASSSRTGQIGNTIYF.